Following are 5 T cell receptor beta chains from one sample sequenced in a study of shared clonotypes between healthy human individuals. Method: immunoSEQ multiplex PCR; TCRdb's copy keeps in-frame clones and lacks some. The repertoire holds a few million clones, with 92% as singletons. The sequenced sample consisted of naive CD4+ T cells from PBMCs. Documented subset: CD45RA+ positively selected. Receptors originate from a man younger than 35 in good health. Some clones in this sample may be carry-over from other donors' samples.

The chain combines TRBV21-1 with TRBJ1-1; the table gives TRBD1 as D, unverified against the DNA. TRBV21-1 is flagged as a pseudogene. The CDR3 is made up of 15 amino acids. The CDR3 DNA follows: TGTGCCAGCAGCAACCTAAGGGGCATGAACACTGAAGCTTTCTTT. Translated, it gives CASSNLRGMNTEAFF.

V gene TRBV13 combines with J gene TRBJ2-7; D call uncertain. The V end was cut by 3 bases, the J end by 3 bases, with 15 bases between. This CDR3 has 15 amino acids. The germline V gene has CDR1 PRHDT and CDR2 FYEKMQ (reference sequence). CDR3 nucleotides: TGTGCCAGCAGCTTGAAGGGAAGATGGGACTACGAGCAGTACTTC. Its translation is CASSLKGRWDYEQYF.

The CDR3 sequence is CASSFVFAGASGAYEQYF. In nucleotides, the CDR3 is TGTGCCAGCAGTTTTGTGTTTGCAGGGGCCTCAGGCGCCTACGAGCAGTACTTC. The rearrangement uses TRBV28 and TRBJ2-7; TRBD1 is a possible D gene (6 bases). Germline V gene sequence: CDR1 MDHEN, CDR2 SYDVKM. Trimming cost V 3 bases and J 2 bases, with 23 bases left between them. This CDR3 is 18 amino acids long.

This rearrangement joins TRBV7-6 to TRBJ2-1; D uncertain. V was clipped by 3 bases and J by 9 bases, with 9 bases between them. The germline CDR1 and CDR2 sequences are SGHVS and FNYEAQ. CDR3 size: 12 residues. CDR3 sequence (DNA): TGTGCCAGCAGCTTTCCAGCCTCTGAGCAGTTCTTC. Its translation is CASSFPASEQFF.

This rearrangement joins TRBV28 to TRBJ1-2; 9 positions match TRBD1. V was pared by 3 bases and J by 5 bases, with 10 bases of the junction left unmatched. CDR1 MDHEN and CDR2 SYDVKM come from the germline V gene. The CDR3 has 16 amino acids. CDR3 DNA: TGTGCCAGCAGTTTTTCGTGGGACAGGGTGGAATATGGCTACACCTTC. Amino acids: CASSFSWDRVEYGYTF.